These T cell receptor beta chains were read from a single sample in a study of regulatory T cells in long-lasting Graves disease. TCRdb independently ran MiXCR on the multiplex PCR reads; one entry per CDR3 protein. Here the sample spans 560,000 or so distinct CDR3 sequences, more than 15% being singletons. This sample also belongs to another study, concerning T cells in Graves' hyperthyroidism and ophthalmopathy.

This specimen was peripheral blood mononuclear cells (PBMCs), taken at new diagnosis, from a patient treated with antithyroid drugs. The receptors here all came from a man aged 18 to 30 with Graves disease. Both conserved end residues are part of each CDR3. Fields, in order: V gene, J gene, clone size, D gene, CDR3 protein, CDR3 DNA. D genes are given only for firm matches. A row's size may be missing; if present it is once, few, many or a size class.

TRBV7-3	TRBJ2-5	few	TRBD2	CASSSLAGVGETQYF	TGTGCCAGCAGCTCACTAGCGGGAGTAGGAGAGACCCAGTACTTC
TRBV20-1	TRBJ1-2	few	-	CSARDPRNYGYTF	TGCAGTGCTAGAGATCCCCGGAACTATGGCTACACCTTC
TRBV28	TRBJ2-1	many	TRBD2	CASTLAGGRGNEQFF	TGTGCCAGCACTTTAGCGGGAGGGCGCGGCAATGAGCAGTTCTTC
TRBV28	TRBJ2-7	many	-	CASSLSGDGSYEQYF	TGTGCCAGCAGTTTATCAGGGGACGGGTCCTACGAGCAGTACTTC
TRBV27	TRBJ2-6	-	-	CASSYRASGANVLTF	TGTGCCAGCAGTTACCGAGCCTCTGGGGCCAACGTCCTGACTTTC
TRBV3-1	TRBJ2-7	few	TRBD2	CASSQVSGTNEQYF	TGTGCCAGCAGCCAAGTTTCCGGGACTAACGAGCAGTACTTC
TRBV30	TRBJ2-1	many	TRBD1	CALTGTGFVNEQFF	TGTGCCTTAACCGGGACAGGGTTCGTCAATGAGCAGTTCTTC
TRBV27	TRBJ1-1	many	-	CASFPALRQLNTEAFF	TGTGCCAGCTTCCCGGCCCTCCGACAGCTGAACACTGAAGCTTTCTTT
TRBV7-2	TRBJ1-5	-	-	CASSLGGLAGEPQHF	TGTGCCAGCAGCTTAGGGGGACTCGCAGGGGAGCCCCAGCATTTT
TRBV7-2	TRBJ1-4	few	-	CASSPRTGLGEKLFF	TGTGCCAGCAGCCCGAGGACGGGGTTAGGAGAAAAACTGTTTTTT
TRBV20-1	TRBJ1-1	many	-	CSALTLNTEAFF	TGCAGTGCATTGACCCTGAACACTGAAGCTTTCTTT
TRBV9	TRBJ2-1	few	TRBD2	CASSATSSHNNEQFF	TGTGCCAGCAGCGCGACTAGCAGCCACAACAATGAGCAGTTCTTC
TRBV4-1	TRBJ2-1	few	-	CASSPDRMMGNEQFF	TGCGCCAGCAGCCCGGACAGAATGATGGGCAATGAGCAGTTCTTC
TRBV27	TRBJ2-6	few	-	CASSLSGQGTSGANVLTF	TGTGCCAGCAGTTTATCTGGGCAGGGAACCTCCGGGGCCAACGTCCTGACTTTC
TRBV6-1	TRBJ2-7	many	-	CASRLNQGTDEQYF	TGTGCCAGCAGACTGAACCAGGGGACCGACGAGCAGTACTTC
TRBV4-1	TRBJ1-5	once	-	CASSEAGLRQPQHF	TGCGCCAGCAGCGAAGCAGGGTTGCGTCAGCCCCAGCATTTT
TRBV6-5	TRBJ2-2	many	-	CASSYSAGRGELFF	TGTGCCAGCAGTTACTCGGCAGGGCGGGGGGAGCTGTTTTTT
TRBV6-1	TRBJ2-3	many	-	CASSEVGTDTQYF	TGTGCCAGCAGTGAAGTGGGTACAGATACGCAGTATTTT
TRBV5-4	TRBJ2-5	many	-	CASSLVRSGETQYF	TGTGCCAGCAGCTTGGTGAGGTCGGGGGAGACCCAGTACTTC
TRBV5-4	TRBJ1-4	few	-	CASSFGTKNEKLFF	TGTGCCAGCAGCTTCGGGACGAAGAATGAAAAACTGTTTTTT
TRBV29-1	TRBJ2-3	few	TRBD2	CSVGGTSGRATDTQYF	TGCAGCGTTGGTGGGACTAGCGGGAGGGCCACAGATACGCAGTATTTT
TRBV12-3/TRBV12-4	TRBJ2-3	-	TRBD1	CASRYDGTGGTDTQYF	TGTGCCAGCAGATATGACGGGACAGGGGGCACAGATACGCAGTATTTT
TRBV11-2	TRBJ2-7	-	-	CASSQPMGSSSYEQYF	TGTGCCAGCAGCCAGCCAATGGGGAGTAGCTCCTACGAGCAGTACTTC
TRBV6-4	TRBJ1-3	-	-	CASSDSPGRPSENTIYF	TGTGCCAGCAGTGACTCGCCCGGCCGGCCCTCCGAAAACACCATATATTTT
TRBV20-1	TRBJ2-1	many	TRBD2	CSAPPGTSLPYNEQFF	TGCAGTGCTCCGCCTGGGACTAGCCTCCCCTACAATGAGCAGTTCTTC
TRBV20-1	TRBJ1-4	-	TRBD1	CSARVPGQGGEKLFF	TGCAGTGCTAGAGTCCCCGGACAGGGAGGAGAAAAACTGTTTTTT
TRBV10-3	TRBJ1-2	-	TRBD1	CAISESATTGGHGYTF	TGTGCCATCAGTGAGTCAGCAACAACAGGGGGCCATGGCTACACCTTC
TRBV29-1	TRBJ2-7	few	-	CSGQRGDRGEQYF	TGCAGCGGGCAGAGAGGGGATAGAGGCGAGCAGTACTTC
TRBV5-5	TRBJ1-1	few	-	CASSLGGPGGEEAFF	TGTGCCAGCAGCTTGGGAGGGCCCGGAGGGGAAGAAGCTTTCTTT
TRBV12-3/TRBV12-4	TRBJ2-1	-	-	CASSLGLAQYNEQFF	TGTGCCAGCAGTTTAGGGCTAGCGCAATACAATGAGCAGTTCTTC
TRBV27	TRBJ1-3	few	TRBD1	CASSIPGQGKHYF	TGTGCCAGCAGTATACCGGGACAGGGGAAACATTATTTT
TRBV2	TRBJ1-5	many	-	CASSETGSYQPQHF	TGTGCCAGCAGTGAAACAGGGTCCTATCAGCCCCAGCATTTT
TRBV3-1	TRBJ2-3	-	TRBD2	CASSREAGGDTQYF	TGTGCCAGCAGCCGGGAAGCGGGAGGAGATACGCAGTATTTT
TRBV28	TRBJ2-7	many	TRBD2	CASSFRLAGLNEQYF	TGTGCCAGCAGTTTCAGGCTAGCGGGTTTAAACGAGCAGTACTTC